The 24 T cell receptor beta chains below come from one sample, sequenced in a study of OX40 agonist ivuxolimab in advanced cancers. Library preparation employed the immunoSEQ multiplex PCR assay. TCRdb took over this immuneACCESS table, retaining in-frame rearrangements with V and J assigned. Such tables are incomplete; in checked studies, under half of the missing clones stem from an unresolved V gene, and the remainder is unexplained. This sample is represented by some 17,000 clones; roughly 90% of them were singletons. Just under 20% of the sample goes to the ten largest clones. Sequenced material: CD4+ or CD8+ T cells sorted from blood, taken in a trial of the OX40 agonist ivuxolimab. The receptor source for this set is an adult with an advanced solid tumor such as melanoma, head and neck, liver or kidney cancer.

This clone appeared a few times. The V and J genes are TRBV19 and TRBJ2-7; possibly TRBD2 for D (6 bases). Trimming cost V 6 bases and J 7 bases, with 10 bases left between them. The CDR3 length is 11 residues. In germline, CDR1 is LNHDA, CDR2 SQIVND (reference sequence). CDR3 residues: CASRGEVEQYF. The DNA for the CDR3 is TGTGCCAGTAGAGGGGAGGTGGAGCAGTACTTC.

The gene calls are TRBV6-1 and TRBJ1-5; tentative D call: TRBD1 (6 bases). Trimming removed 2 bases at V and 4 bases at J, with 9 bases between. The CDR3 has 14 amino acids. Germline-derived CDR1 and CDR2 are MNHNS and SASEGT. The CDR3 protein is CASSEQGGNQPQHF. CDR3 in DNA: TGTGCCAGCAGTGAACAAGGGGGTAATCAGCCCCAGCATTTT.

The CDR3 here is CASSLEMSRGVATNEKLFF. In DNA, the CDR3 is TGTGCCAGCAGCTTAGAAATGTCACGCGGCGTTGCAACTAATGAAAAACTGTTTTTT. V and J are TRBV11-2 and TRBJ1-4; D is unresolved. The V end lost 0 bases, the J end lost 0 bases, and 17 bases lay between the germline ends. This CDR3 comprises 19 residues. Germline V lookup: CDR1 SGHAT, CDR2 FQNNGV.

CDR3 coding DNA: TGTGCCAGCAGTTTAGGTGACAGGGAAAATTCACCCCTCCACTTT. This translates into CASSLGDRENSPLHF. The chain joins TRBV28 to TRBJ1-6, with TRBD1 matching 7 bases. This CDR3 region has 15 residues. From germline, CDR1 is MDHEN and CDR2 SYDVKM. Unmatched junction bases numbered 5, after V lost 2 bases and J lost 7 bases.

V gene TRBV11-2 combines with J gene TRBJ2-3; TRBD2 aligns across 9 bases. The CDR3 covers 15 residues. With 2 bases clipped from V and 6 bases from J, the junction kept 6 bases outside the gene matches. Germline-derived CDR1 and CDR2 are SGHAT and FQNNGV. The CDR3 nucleotides read TGTGCCAGCAGCTTATCGGGACTAGCCCCCGATACGCAGTATTTT. Protein: CASSLSGLAPDTQYF.

The chain carries TRBV6-6 and TRBJ2-7; 7 bases are a match to TRBD1. From germline, CDR1 is MNHNY and CDR2 SVGAGI (reference sequence). Trimming at V came to 6 bases and at J to 2 bases, leaving 7 bases not matched to a gene. This CDR3 has 14 amino acids. The CDR3 nucleotides are TGTGCCAGCAGGACGACAGGGCTCGCCTACGAGCAGTACTTC. As protein: CASRTTGLAYEQYF.

This chain uses TRBV28 with TRBJ1-6, with D uncertain. The germline CDR1 and CDR2 sequences are MDHEN and SYDVKM. This CDR3 comprises 15 residues. Trimming left V 7 bases short and J 7 bases short, with 17 bases between. This CDR3 is CASISAQWANSPLHF. CDR3 nucleotides: TGTGCCAGCATTTCGGCACAATGGGCAAATTCACCCCTCCACTTT.

J is TRBJ2-6 and V is TRBV28, with D perhaps matching TRBD1 (5 bases). From germline, CDR1 is MDHEN and CDR2 SYDVKM. The ends were cut back, 2 bases at V and 2 bases at J, with 7 bases in the middle. The CDR3 spans 15 residues. The CDR3 loop reads CASSLEGAGANVLTF. As DNA, the CDR3 is TGTGCCAGCAGTTTAGAAGGGGCTGGGGCCAACGTCCTGACTTTC.

V gene TRBV6-6 combines with J gene TRBJ2-5, with a weak D call TRBD2 (5 bases). Trimming left V 4 bases short and J 1 base short, with 10 bases between. Germline-derived CDR1 and CDR2 are MNHNY and SVGAGI (reference sequence). This CDR3 is 14 amino acids long. This CDR3 is CASSFPGIQETQYF. The CDR3 DNA reads TGTGCCAGCAGTTTCCCGGGAATCCAAGAGACCCAGTACTTC.

The CDR3 protein is CASSPPMLAPYEQYF. Written as DNA, the CDR3 is TGTGCCAGCTCACCACCGATGTTGGCCCCCTACGAGCAGTACTTC. This sequence joins TRBV18 and TRBJ2-7; D remains ambiguous. Deletions cut 0 bases from V and 2 bases from J, with 11 bases between. The CDR3 spans 15 residues. Germline V CDR1 and CDR2: KGHSH, LQKENI.

V is TRBV6-6 and J is TRBJ2-1; 8 bases fit TRBD1. With 0 bases clipped from V and 8 bases from J, the junction kept 6 bases outside the gene matches. The CDR3 runs to 15 residues. Germline lookup yields CDR1 MNHNY and CDR2 SVGAGI (reference sequence). The CDR3 reads CASSYSTGDVDEQFF. Here the CDR3 DNA reads TGTGCCAGCAGTTACTCGACAGGGGATGTCGATGAGCAGTTCTTC.

This chain links TRBV4-2 with TRBJ2-1; TRBD2 matches at 9 bases. Germline assignment: CDR1 LGHNA and CDR2 YNFKEQ. The V and J ends lost 1 base and 8 bases, in that order; junction bases with no gene match: 9. The CDR3 runs 16 residues. CDR3 DNA sequence: TGTGCCAGCAGCCAAGCCGGCGGGAGGGCCCTCGATGAGCAGTTCTTC. This sequence encodes CASSQAGGRALDEQFF.

The chain joins TRBV5-1 to TRBJ2-1, with 7 bases matching TRBD2. The CDR3 is 15 residues long. The V segment lost 6 bases and the J segment 8 bases; nucleotides outside the gene matches: 14. Per the germline V gene, CDR1 is SGHRS and CDR2 is YFSETQ. CDR3 sequence reads: CASTLTGTTGYEQFF. The CDR3 DNA reads TGCGCCAGCACCCTAACCGGGACTACAGGTTATGAGCAGTTCTTC.

The gene calls are TRBV7-9 and TRBJ2-5; the D is unclear. Trimming took off 2 bases at V and 5 bases at J, with 12 bases between the two ends. The CDR3 has 14 residues. CDR1 SEHNR and CDR2 FQNEAQ come from the germline V gene (reference sequence). The CDR3 is CASSLSHSRETQYF. The DNA of the CDR3 is TGTGCCAGCAGCTTATCCCACTCCCGGGAGACCCAGTACTTC.

The chain combines TRBV21-1 with TRBJ2-1. TRBV21-1 counts as a pseudogene. The CDR3 runs 13 residues. Here the CDR3 reads CASRGTPDNEQFF. The CDR3 DNA reads as TGTGCCAGCAGGGGGACGCCCGACAATGAGCAGTTCTTC.

V and J are TRBV11-2 and TRBJ2-7; the D call may be TRBD1 or TRBD2 (5 bases each). V gave up 5 bases and J gave up 2 bases, with 19 bases separating them. Germline CDR1 SGHAT, CDR2 FQNNGV. The CDR3 runs 16 residues. CDR3 protein: CASSQGGGAPPYEQYF. For the CDR3, the DNA is TGTGCCAGCAGCCAAGGAGGTGGGGCGCCACCCTACGAGCAGTACTTC.

The chain links TRBV30 to TRBJ2-7, with 11 bases identical to TRBD2. J gave up 5 bases and V 3 bases, and 9 bases lay outside the gene matches. The CDR3 extends over 15 amino acids. Looked up from germline, CDR1 is GTSNPN and CDR2 is SVGIG (reference sequence). The CDR3 nucleotides read TGTGCCTGGAGCTCCCTACTAGCGGGAGACGACGAGCAGTACTTC. Its translation is CAWSSLLAGDDEQYF.

This chain connects TRBV6-1 to TRBJ1-4; no clear D. The CDR3 has 15 residues. Germline V gene lookup returns CDR1 MNHNS and CDR2 SASEGT. The ends were cut back, 7 bases at V and 0 bases at J, with 12 bases in the middle. The CDR3 loop is CASMAGISTNEKLFF. CDR3 coding DNA: TGTGCCAGCATGGCGGGGATTTCAACTAATGAAAAACTGTTTTTT.

V gene TRBV10-3 combines with J gene TRBJ1-4; TRBD1 is a possible D gene (5 bases). Deletions cut 4 bases from V and 8 bases from J, with 14 bases between. This CDR3 contains 14 residues. Germline loops: CDR1 ENHRY, CDR2 SYGVKD. This CDR3 is CAISGKRWGEKLFF. Written as DNA, the CDR3 is TGTGCCATCAGTGGGAAACGTTGGGGGGAAAAACTGTTTTTT.

CDR3 nucleotide sequence: TGTGCCATCAGTGAGTACGCAAGAAACTATGGCTACACCTTC. It codes for CAISEYARNYGYTF. V and J are TRBV10-3 and TRBJ1-2; D call uncertain. The CDR3 is 14 residues long. V dropped 1 base and J dropped 2 bases, with 8 bases sitting between them. Germline lookup yields CDR1 ENHRY and CDR2 SYGVKD.

This clone is classed as large. This sequence joins TRBV18 and TRBJ1-2; D is possibly TRBD1 (6 bases). V lost 2 bases to trimming and J lost 4 bases, with 14 bases between them. Germline CDR1 reads KGHSH; CDR2 reads LQKENI. The CDR3 contains 15 residues. The CDR3 spells CASSPRQVSGYGYTF. The CDR3 coding sequence is TGTGCCAGCTCACCAAGACAGGTTTCTGGCTATGGCTACACCTTC.

The chain has TRBV27 and TRBJ2-3; the match to TRBD1 covers 7 bases. CDR3 length: 16 residues. CDR1 and CDR2 (germline): MNHEY, SMNVEV (reference sequence). The V gene end was trimmed by 6 bases and the J gene end by 2 bases; junction bases not matched to a gene: 11. In nucleotides, the CDR3 is TGTGCCAGCAGAATACAGGGGCCCTCACCCACAGATACGCAGTATTTT. It yields the protein CASRIQGPSPTDTQYF.

This clone was counted only a few times. The chain employs TRBV28 and TRBJ2-5, with 10 nucleotides matching TRBD2. V lost 5 bases, J lost 9 bases, and 15 bases stayed unmatched. Per germline, CDR1 MDHEN and CDR2 SYDVKM. The CDR3 runs 16 residues. The CDR3 nucleotides are TGTGCCAGCAGTATAATGACGACTAGCGGGTCCGTAGCCCAGTACTTC. Protein: CASSIMTTSGSVAQYF.

The chain uses TRBV30 and TRBJ2-5; 7 positions match TRBD1. Germline CDR1 and CDR2: GTSNPN and SVGIG (reference sequence). V lost 3 bases and J lost 2; bases outside the gene matches: 6. This CDR3 contains 14 residues. CDR3 sequence: CAWRTGSGQETQYF. The DNA for the CDR3 is TGTGCCTGGAGGACAGGGTCAGGGCAAGAGACCCAGTACTTC.